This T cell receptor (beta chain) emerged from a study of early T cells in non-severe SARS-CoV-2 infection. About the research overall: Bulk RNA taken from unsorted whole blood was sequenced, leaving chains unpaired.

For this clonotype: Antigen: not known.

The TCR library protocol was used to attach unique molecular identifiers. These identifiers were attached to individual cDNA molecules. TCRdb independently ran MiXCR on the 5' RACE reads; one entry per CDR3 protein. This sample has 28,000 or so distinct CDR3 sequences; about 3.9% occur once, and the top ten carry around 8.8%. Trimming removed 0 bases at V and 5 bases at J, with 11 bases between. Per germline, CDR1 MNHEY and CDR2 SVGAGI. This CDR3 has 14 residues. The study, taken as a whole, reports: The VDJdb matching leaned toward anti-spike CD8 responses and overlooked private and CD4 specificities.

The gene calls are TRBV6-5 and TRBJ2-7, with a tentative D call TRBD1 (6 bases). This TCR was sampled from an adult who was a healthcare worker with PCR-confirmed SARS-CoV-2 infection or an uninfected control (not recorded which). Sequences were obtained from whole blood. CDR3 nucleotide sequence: TGTGCCAGCAGTTACTCGGACAGTGGGGACGAGCAGTACTTC. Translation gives CASSYSDSGDEQYF.